This T cell receptor beta chain was sequenced in a study of T cell responses to AZD1222 COVID-19 vaccine. In the case of this clone: The antigen remains undetermined.

This CDR3 has 13 residues. Trimming cost V 6 bases and J 11 bases, with 19 bases left between them. Germline-derived CDR1 and CDR2 are MDHEN and SYDVKM. The method was immunoSEQ multiplex PCR; TCRdb's version includes in-frame clones alone and lacks a portion of them. The top ten hold 4% to 4.5% of the sample, which has 100,000 to 150,000 clones, 88% seen once. Study-level points and caveats: There were mostly white British donors and more females than males, and clonal diversity was possibly underestimated.

Sample: peripheral blood, taken on day 0 of AZD1222 vaccination. This sequence originates from an adult in good health. This chain joins TRBV28 and TRBJ1-1; D remains ambiguous. CDR3 nucleotide sequence: TGTGCCAGCAGGGCGCAGGCGGCGGCTGGGGCTTTCTTT. This gives the protein CASRAQAAAGAFF.